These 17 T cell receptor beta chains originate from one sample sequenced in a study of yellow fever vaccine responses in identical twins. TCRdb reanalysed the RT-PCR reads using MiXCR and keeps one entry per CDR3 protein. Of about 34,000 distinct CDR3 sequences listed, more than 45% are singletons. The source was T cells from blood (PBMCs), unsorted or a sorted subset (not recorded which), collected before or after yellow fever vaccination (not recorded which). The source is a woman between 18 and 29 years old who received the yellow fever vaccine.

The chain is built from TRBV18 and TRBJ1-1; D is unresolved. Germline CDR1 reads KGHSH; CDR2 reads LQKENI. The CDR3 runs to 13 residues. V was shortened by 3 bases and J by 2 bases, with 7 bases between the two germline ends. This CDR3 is CASSPGANTEAFF. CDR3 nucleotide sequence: TGTGCCAGCTCACCTGGAGCAAACACTGAAGCTTTCTTT.

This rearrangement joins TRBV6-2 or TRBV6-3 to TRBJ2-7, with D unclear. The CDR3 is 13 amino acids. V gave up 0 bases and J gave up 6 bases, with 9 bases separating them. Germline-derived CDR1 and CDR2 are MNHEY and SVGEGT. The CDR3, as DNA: TGTGCCAGCAGTTACTCGACTGTGGGCGAGCAGTACTTC. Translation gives CASSYSTVGEQYF.

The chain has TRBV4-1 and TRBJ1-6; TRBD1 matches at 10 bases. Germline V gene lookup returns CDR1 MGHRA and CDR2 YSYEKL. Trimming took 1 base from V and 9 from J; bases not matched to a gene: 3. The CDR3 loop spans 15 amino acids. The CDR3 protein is CASSQGWTGGSPLHF. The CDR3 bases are TGCGCCAGCAGCCAAGGTTGGACAGGGGGTTCACCCCTCCACTTT.

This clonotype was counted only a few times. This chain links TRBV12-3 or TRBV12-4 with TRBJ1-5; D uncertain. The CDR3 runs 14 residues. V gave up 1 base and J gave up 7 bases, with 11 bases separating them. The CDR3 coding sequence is TGTGCCAGCAGTTTAGGCGGGGTCGGGCAGCCCCAGCATTTT. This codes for CASSLGGVGQPQHF.

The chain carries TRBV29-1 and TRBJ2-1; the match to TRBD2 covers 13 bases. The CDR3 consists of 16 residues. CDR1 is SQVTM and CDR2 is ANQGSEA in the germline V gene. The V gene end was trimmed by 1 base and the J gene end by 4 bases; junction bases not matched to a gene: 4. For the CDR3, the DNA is TGCAGCGTTGAAGGGACTAGCGGGAGAGGATACAATGAGCAGTTCTTC. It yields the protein CSVEGTSGRGYNEQFF.

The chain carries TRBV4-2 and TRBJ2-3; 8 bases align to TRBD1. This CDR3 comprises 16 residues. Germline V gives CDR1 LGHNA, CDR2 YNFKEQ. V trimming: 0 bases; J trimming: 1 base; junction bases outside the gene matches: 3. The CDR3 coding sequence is TGTGCCAGCAGCCAAGATCCGGGACAGGGCACAGATACGCAGTATTTT. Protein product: CASSQDPGQGTDTQYF.

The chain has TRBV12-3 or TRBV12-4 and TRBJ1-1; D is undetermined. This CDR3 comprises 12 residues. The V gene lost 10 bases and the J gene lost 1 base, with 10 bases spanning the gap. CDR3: CATGPPNTEAFF. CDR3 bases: TGTGCCACCGGACCGCCGAACACTGAAGCTTTCTTT.

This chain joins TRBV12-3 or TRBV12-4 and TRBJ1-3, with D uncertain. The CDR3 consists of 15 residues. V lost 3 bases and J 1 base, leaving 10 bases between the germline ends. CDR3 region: CASSLLALSGNTIYF. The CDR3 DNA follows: TGTGCCAGCAGTTTGTTGGCTCTATCTGGAAACACCATATATTTT.

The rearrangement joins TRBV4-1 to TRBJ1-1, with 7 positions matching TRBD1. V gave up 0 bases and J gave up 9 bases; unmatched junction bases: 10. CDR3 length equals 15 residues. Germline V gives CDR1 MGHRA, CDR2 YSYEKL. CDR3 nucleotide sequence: TGCGCCAGCAGCCAAGATAGGGGGCAGGGGAGACAAGCTTTCTTT. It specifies CASSQDRGQGRQAFF.

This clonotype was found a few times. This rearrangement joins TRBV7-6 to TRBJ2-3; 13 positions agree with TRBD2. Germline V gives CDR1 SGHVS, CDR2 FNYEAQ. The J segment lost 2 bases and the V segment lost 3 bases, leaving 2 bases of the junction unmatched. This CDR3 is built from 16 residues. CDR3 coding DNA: TGTGCCAGCAGCTTGGGACTAGCGGGGTTCACAGATACGCAGTATTTT. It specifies CASSLGLAGFTDTQYF.

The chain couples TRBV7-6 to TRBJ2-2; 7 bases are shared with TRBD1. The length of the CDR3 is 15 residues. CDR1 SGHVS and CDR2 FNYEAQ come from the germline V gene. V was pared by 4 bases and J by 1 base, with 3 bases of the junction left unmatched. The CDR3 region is CASSSHRGNTGELFF. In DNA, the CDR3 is TGTGCCAGCAGCTCCCACAGGGGGAACACCGGGGAGCTGTTTTTT.

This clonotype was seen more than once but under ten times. The CDR3: CASSLESRQGVGSEKLFF. The CDR3 coding sequence is TGTGCCAGCAGCTTAGAGAGTCGGCAGGGGGTCGGCAGTGAAAAACTGTTTTTT. The gene calls are TRBV11-2 and TRBJ1-4; 7 bases line up with TRBD1. Germline CDR1 is SGHAT and CDR2 is FQNNGV. The CDR3 loop spans 18 amino acids. The V and J ends lost 0 bases and 7 bases, in that order; junction bases with no gene match: 14.

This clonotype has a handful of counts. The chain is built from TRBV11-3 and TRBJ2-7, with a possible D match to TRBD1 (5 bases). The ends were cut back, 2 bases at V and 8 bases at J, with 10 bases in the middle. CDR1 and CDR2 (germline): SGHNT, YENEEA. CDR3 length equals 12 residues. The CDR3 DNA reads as TGTGCCAGCAGCTTACAGGGTTTCCAGCAGTACTTC. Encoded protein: CASSLQGFQQYF.

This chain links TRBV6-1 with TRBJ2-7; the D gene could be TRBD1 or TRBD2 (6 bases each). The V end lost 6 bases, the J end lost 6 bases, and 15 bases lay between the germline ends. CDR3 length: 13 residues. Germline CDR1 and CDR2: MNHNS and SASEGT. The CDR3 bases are TGTGCCAGCAGGACCCCGGGGGCGGGCGAGCAGTACGTC. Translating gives CASRTPGAGEQYV.

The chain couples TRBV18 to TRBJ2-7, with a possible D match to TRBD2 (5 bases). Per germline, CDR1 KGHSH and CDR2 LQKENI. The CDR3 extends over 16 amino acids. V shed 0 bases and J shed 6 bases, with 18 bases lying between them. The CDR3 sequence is CASSPPDGLTRFEQYF. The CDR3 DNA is TGTGCCAGCTCACCACCCGACGGACTCACTAGGTTCGAGCAGTACTTC. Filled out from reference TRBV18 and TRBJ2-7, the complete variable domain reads NAGVMQNPRHLVRRRGQEARLRCSPMKGHSHVYWYRQLPEEGLKFMVYLQKENIIDESGMPKERFSAEFPKEGPSILRIQQVVRGDSAAYFCASSPPDGLTRFEQYFGPGTRLTVT.

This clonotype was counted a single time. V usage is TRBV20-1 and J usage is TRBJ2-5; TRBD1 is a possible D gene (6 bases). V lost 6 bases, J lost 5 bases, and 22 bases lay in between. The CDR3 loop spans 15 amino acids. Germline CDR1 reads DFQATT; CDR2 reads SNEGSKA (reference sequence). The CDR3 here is CSAHPLTGFVETQYF. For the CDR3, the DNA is TGCAGTGCCCACCCTCTGACAGGTTTTGTGGAGACCCAGTACTTC.

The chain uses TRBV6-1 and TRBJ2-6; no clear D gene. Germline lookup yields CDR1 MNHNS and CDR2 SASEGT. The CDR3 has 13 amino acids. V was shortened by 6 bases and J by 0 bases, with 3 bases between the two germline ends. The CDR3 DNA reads TGTGCCAGCAGGAGCTCTGGGGCCAACGTCCTGACTTTC. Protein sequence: CASRSSGANVLTF.